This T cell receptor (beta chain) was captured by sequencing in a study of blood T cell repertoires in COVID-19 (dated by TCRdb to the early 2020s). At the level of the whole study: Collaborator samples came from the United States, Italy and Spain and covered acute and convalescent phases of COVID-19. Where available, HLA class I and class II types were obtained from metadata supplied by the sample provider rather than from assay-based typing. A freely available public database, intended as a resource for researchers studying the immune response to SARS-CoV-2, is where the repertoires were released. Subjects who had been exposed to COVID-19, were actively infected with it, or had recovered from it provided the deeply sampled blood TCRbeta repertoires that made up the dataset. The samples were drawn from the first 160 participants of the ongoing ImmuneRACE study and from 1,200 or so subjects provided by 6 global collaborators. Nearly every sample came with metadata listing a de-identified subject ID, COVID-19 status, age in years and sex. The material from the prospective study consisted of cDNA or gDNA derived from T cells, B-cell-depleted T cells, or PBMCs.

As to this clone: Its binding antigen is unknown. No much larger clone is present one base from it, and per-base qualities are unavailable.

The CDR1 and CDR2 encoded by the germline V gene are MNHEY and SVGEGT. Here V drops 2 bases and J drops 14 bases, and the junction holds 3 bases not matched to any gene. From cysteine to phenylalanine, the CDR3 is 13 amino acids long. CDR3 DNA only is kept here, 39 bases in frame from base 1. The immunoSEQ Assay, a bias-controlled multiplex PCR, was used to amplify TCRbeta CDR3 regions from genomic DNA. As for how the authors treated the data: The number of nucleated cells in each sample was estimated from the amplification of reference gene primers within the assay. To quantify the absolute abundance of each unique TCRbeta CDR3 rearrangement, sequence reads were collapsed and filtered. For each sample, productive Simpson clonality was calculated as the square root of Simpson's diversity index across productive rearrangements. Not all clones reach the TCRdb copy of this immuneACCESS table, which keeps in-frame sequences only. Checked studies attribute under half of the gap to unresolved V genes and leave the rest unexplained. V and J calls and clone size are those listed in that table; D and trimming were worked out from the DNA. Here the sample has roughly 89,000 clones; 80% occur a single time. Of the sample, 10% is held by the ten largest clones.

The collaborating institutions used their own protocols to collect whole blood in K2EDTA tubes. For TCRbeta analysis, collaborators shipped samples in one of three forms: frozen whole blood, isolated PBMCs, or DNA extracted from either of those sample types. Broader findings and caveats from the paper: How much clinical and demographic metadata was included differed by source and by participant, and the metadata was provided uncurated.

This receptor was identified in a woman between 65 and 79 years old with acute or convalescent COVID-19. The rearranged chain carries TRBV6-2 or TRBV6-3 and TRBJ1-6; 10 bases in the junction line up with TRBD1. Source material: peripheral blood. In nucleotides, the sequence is TGTGCCAGCAGTTACGGACAGGGGGGGACCCTCCACTTT. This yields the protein CASSYGQGGTLHF.